Below, one T cell receptor beta chain is given with its context. Its specificity is not known. This sample is drawn from a study of cytomegalovirus exposure and HLA in healthy donors. Germline V gene lookup returns CDR1 SGHDN and CDR2 FVKESK. Trimming cost V 0 bases and J 3 bases, with 8 bases left between them. CDR3 length equals 14 residues. Points from the study as a whole: In a later analysis, several top co-occurrence clusters appeared linked to parvovirus B19, influenza, CMV and Epstein-Barr virus.

PCR was performed using 60 Vbeta and 13 Jbeta primers. Generated by immunoSEQ multiplex PCR, the TCRdb table keeps only in-frame clones and is missing some. The sample consists of 100,000 to 150,000 clones, roughly 80% of them appearing once. This chain joins TRBV14 and TRBJ1-2, with D unclear. The sample taken for sequencing was PBMCs. The clonotype was recovered from a man younger than 40 in good health and CMV-seropositive. The CDR3 region has the DNA TGTGCCAGCAGCCAAGATCAACAGTACTATGGCTACACCTTC. Translation: CASSQDQQYYGYTF.